This T cell receptor (beta chain) is drawn from a study of blood T cell repertoires in COVID-19. The data were produced by immunoSEQ multiplex PCR, yet TCRdb's version contains in-frame clones alone and is incomplete. Counted here are 200,000 to 300,000 clones, roughly 86% occurring once; the ten biggest clones make up around 3.3%. Which cohort a participant joined came from the clinical history participants gave. CDR1 and CDR2 from the germline V gene are MNHEY and SMNVEV (reference sequence). The CDR3 contains 15 residues. Trimming left V 8 bases short and J 2 bases short, with 17 bases between. Sequenced material: PBMCs or T cells enriched from blood (not recorded which). The clonotype was recovered from a woman between 40 and 50 years old with acute COVID-19. J is TRBJ2-3 and V is TRBV27; possibly TRBD1 for D (6 bases). The CDR3 reads CASGHRVKDTDTQYF. The CDR3 DNA reads as TGTGCCAGCGGACACAGGGTAAAGGACACAGATACGCAGTATTTT.